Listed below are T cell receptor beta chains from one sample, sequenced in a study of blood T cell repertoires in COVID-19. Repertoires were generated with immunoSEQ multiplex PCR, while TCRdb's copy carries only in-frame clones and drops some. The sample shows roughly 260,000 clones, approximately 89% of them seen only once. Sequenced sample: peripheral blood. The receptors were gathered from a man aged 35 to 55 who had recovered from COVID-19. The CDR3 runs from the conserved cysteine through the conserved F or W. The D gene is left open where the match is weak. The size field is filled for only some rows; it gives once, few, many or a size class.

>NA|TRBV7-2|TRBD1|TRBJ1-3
TGTGCCAGCAGCTTGGGACAGCTATACTCTGGAAACACCATATATTTT
CASSLGQLYSGNTIYF
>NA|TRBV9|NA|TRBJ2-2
TGTGCCAGCAGCGCCGGGACTGAGAACACCGGGGAGCTGTTTTTT
CASSAGTENTGELFF
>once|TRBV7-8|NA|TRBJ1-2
TGTGCCAGCAGCTACTCAACGACAGTCTATGGCTACACCTTC
CASSYSTTVYGYTF
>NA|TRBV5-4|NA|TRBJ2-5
TGTGCCAGCACGAGGGCAGGGGCGATGGGAGAGACCCAGTACTTC
CASTRAGAMGETQYF
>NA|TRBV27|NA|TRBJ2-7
TGTGCCAGCAGTTTGAGCCAGCCGAGGGAGCAGTACTTC
CASSLSQPREQYF
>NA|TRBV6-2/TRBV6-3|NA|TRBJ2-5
TGTGCCAGCAGCCTAGTCAAATCGGAGACCCAGTACTTC
CASSLVKSETQYF
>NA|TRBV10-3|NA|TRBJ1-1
TGTGCCATCAGTGAGATTCGGGGGGGGAGTGGGAGCACTGAAGCTTTCTTT
CAISEIRGGSGSTEAFF
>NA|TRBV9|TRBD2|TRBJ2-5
TGTGCCAGCAGCGTAGCTACAGGGACTAGCTTTCAAGAGACCCAGTACTTC
CASSVATGTSFQETQYF
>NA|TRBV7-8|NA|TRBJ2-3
TGTGCCAGCAGCTTAGTGCGGGGGCGAGATACGCAGTATTTT
CASSLVRGRDTQYF
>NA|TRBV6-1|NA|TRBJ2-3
TGTGCCAGCAGTGAAGAGTGGCTCGCAGATACGCAGTATTTT
CASSEEWLADTQYF
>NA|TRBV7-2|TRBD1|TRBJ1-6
TGTGCCAGCAGCTTCCTTGGACAGGGGGGAGGTTCACCCCTCCACTTT
CASSFLGQGGGSPLHF
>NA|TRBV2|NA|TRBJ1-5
TGTGCCAGCAGTGAATTGGGGGGGAATAGCAATCAGCCCCAGCATTTT
CASSELGGNSNQPQHF
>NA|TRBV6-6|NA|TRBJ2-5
TGTGCCAGCAGTTACGGGCCTAGCGGACAGGAGACCCAGTACTTC
CASSYGPSGQETQYF